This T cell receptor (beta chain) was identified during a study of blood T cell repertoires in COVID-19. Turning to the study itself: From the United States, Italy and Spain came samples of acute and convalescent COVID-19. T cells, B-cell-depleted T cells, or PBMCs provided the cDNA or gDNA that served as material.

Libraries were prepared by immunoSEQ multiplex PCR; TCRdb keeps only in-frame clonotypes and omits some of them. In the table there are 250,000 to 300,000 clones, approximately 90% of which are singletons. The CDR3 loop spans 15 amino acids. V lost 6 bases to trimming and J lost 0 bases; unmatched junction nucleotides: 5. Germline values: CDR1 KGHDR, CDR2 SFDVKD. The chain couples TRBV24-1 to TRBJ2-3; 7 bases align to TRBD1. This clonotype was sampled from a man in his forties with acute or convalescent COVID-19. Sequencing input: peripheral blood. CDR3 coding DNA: TGTGCCACCAGTCGGGACAGCTCTAGCACAGATACGCAGTATTTT. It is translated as CATSRDSSSTDTQYF.